The 9 T cell receptor beta chains in this list originate from one sample, sequenced in a study of identical twins. TCRdb re-called the 5' RACE reads through MiXCR, storing one row per CDR3 protein. The table includes approximately 190,000 distinct CDR3 sequences, 15% to 20% detected once. These data also featured in a second study, about T cells expressing NK-cell markers.

Material for sequencing was CD8+ T cells sorted from blood. The source of these receptors is a woman aged 18-29 years in good health.

The chain has TRBV9 and TRBJ2-3; tentative D call: TRBD2 (6 bases). Per germline, CDR1 SGDLS and CDR2 YYNGEE. V lost 4 bases and J lost 4, with 16 bases in between. The CDR3 is 15 amino acids. The CDR3 nucleotides read TGTGCCAGCAGCCCCGAGGGGCGGGGCTCAGATACGCAGTATTTT. Translated, it gives CASSPEGRGSDTQYF.

This chain joins TRBV7-7 and TRBJ2-6; D possibly corresponds to TRBD2 (6 bases). Germline CDR1 reads SSHAT; CDR2 reads FNYEAQ (reference sequence). The CDR3 extends over 15 amino acids. The CDR3 region has the DNA TGTGCTAGCGGAGGGGTGTATGAGGGAGCAGGCGTCCTGACTTTC. This gives the protein CASGGVYEGAGVLTF. The full variable domain, with the rest looked up from reference TRBV7-7 and TRBJ2-6, is GAGVSQSPRYKVTKRGQDVTLRCDPISSHATLYWYQQALGQGPEFLTYFNYEAQPDKSGLPSDRFSAERPEGSISTLTIQRTEQRDSAMYRCASGGVYEGAGVLTFGAGSRLTVL.

This clonotype was seen a few times. This chain joins TRBV20-1 and TRBJ1-1; the D is unclear. This CDR3 has 13 amino acids. Trimming stripped 0 bases from V and 2 bases from J, with 7 bases between. Germline V gene sequence: CDR1 DFQATT, CDR2 SNEGSKA (reference sequence). Here the CDR3 reads CSARDYRNTEAFF. The CDR3 DNA is TGCAGTGCTAGAGATTATAGAAACACTGAAGCTTTCTTT.

This clonotype was counted a few times. A read error may produce the germline difference seen at one junction end. The chain employs TRBV6-5 and TRBJ2-7; 7 nucleotides agree with TRBD2. CDR3 length: 15 residues. The V gene's germline CDR1 is MNHEY and CDR2 SVGAGI. The DNA for the CDR3 is TGTGCCAGCAGTTACTCGGTGACTAGCTCCTCCGAGCAGTACTTC. Protein: CASSYSVTSSSEQYF.

This clonotype was observed a few times. The V and J genes are TRBV27 and TRBJ2-1; 10 bases map to TRBD2. The CDR3 extends over 14 amino acids. The germline gives CDR1 MNHEY, CDR2 SMNVEV (reference sequence). The V and J ends lost 4 bases and 9 bases, in that order; junction bases with no gene match: 6. CDR3 DNA sequence: TGTGCCAGCAGTTCAACTAGCGGGACGCCTGAGCAGTTCTTC. The encoded protein is CASSSTSGTPEQFF.

The chain employs TRBV4-3 and TRBJ2-1, with D maybe TRBD1 (6 bases). The CDR3 spans 17 residues. Germline V gene data show CDR1 as LGHNA and CDR2 as YSLEER. V was cut by 1 base and J by 0 bases, with 13 bases left in between. The CDR3 bases are TGCGCCAGCAGCCAAGGGACAGCAAGGAGCTCCTACAATGAGCAGTTCTTC. This encodes CASSQGTARSSYNEQFF.

In its sample, this clonotype was seen a few times. The V call is TRBV9, the J call TRBJ1-1, with D perhaps matching TRBD1 (6 bases). This CDR3 spans 14 amino acids. CDR1 is SGDLS, CDR2 YYNGEE, per germline. The germline V and J ends were trimmed by 0 bases and 8 bases, with 14 bases remaining between them. CDR3 sequence reads: CASSVGGGVPEAFF. In nucleotides, the CDR3 is TGTGCCAGCAGCGTAGGGGGGGGCGTACCCGAAGCTTTCTTT.

The chain links TRBV29-1 to TRBJ2-1, with D uncertain. V was pared by 7 bases and J by 8 bases, with 9 bases between. This CDR3 is 10 amino acids long. Germline CDR1 and CDR2: SQVTM and ANQGSEA. CDR3 bases: TGCAGCGCATACAACGATGAGCAGTTCTTC. Residues: CSAYNDEQFF.

This clonotype was detected a few times. The chain combines TRBV11-2 with TRBJ2-3, with TRBD1 as a possible D gene (5 bases). Trimming removed 8 bases at V and 2 bases at J, with 8 bases between. This CDR3 has 12 amino acids. Germline V gives CDR1 SGHAT, CDR2 FQNNGV. The CDR3 bases are TGTGCCAGCTGGGGCTCCACAGATACGCAGTATTTT. This gives the protein CASWGSTDTQYF.